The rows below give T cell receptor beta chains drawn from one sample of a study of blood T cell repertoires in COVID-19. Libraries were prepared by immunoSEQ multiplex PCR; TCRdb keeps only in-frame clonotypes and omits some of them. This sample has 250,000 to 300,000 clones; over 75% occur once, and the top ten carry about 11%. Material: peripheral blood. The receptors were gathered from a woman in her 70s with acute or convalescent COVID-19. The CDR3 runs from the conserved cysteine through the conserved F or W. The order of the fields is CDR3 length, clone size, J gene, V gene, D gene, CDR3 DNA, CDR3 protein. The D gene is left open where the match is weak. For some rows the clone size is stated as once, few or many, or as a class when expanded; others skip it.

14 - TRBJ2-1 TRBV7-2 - TGTGCCAGCAGCTTTGGAGGGTGGGGCGGTGAGCAGTTCTTC CASSFGGWGGEQFF
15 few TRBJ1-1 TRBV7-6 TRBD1 TGTGCCAGCAGCTTAGAGGGGGCAGGGAACACTGAAGCTTTCTTT CASSLEGAGNTEAFF
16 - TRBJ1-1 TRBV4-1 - TGCGCCAGCAGCCAAGATCGGGGCAGGTTAGGGAGGGAAGCTTTCTTT CASSQDRGRLGREAFF
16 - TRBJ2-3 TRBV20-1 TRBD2 TGCAGTGCTAGTCGGGTCCTAGCGGCGGCGACAGATACGCAGTATTTT CSASRVLAAATDTQYF
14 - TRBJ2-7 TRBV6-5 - TGTGCCAGCAGCCGCAAAGACAGTCGCTACGAGCAGTACTTC CASSRKDSRYEQYF
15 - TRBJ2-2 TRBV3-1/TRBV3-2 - TGTGCCAGCAGTAATAGGCCAGGAAGCACCGGGGAGCTGTTTTTT CASSNRPGSTGELFF
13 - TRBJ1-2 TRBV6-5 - TGTGCCAGCAGTTCCAGGGATGGCTATGGCTACACCTTC CASSSRDGYGYTF
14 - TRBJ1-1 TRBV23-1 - TGCGCCAGCAGTCAAGCAGGGAAGGACACTGAAGCTTTCTTT CASSQAGKDTEAFF
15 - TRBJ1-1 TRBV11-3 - TGTGCCAGCAGCGCGGCGACAGGCCCGAACACTGAAGCTTTCTTT CASSAATGPNTEAFF
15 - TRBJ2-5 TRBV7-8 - TGTGCCAGCAGCGGCCGGTTGGGGGCTGGAGAGACCCAGTACTTC CASSGRLGAGETQYF
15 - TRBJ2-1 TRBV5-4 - TGTGCCAGCAGCATGGGAGCCGGGACTTACAATGAGCAGTTCTTC CASSMGAGTYNEQFF
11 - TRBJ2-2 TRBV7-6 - TGTGCCAGCAGTCAATCCGGGGAGCTGTTTTTT CASSQSGELFF
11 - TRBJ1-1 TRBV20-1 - TGCAGTGTCGTCGTAAGGGGCCCAGCTTTCTTT CSVVVRGPAFF
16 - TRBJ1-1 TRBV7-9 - TGTGCCAGCAGCCGGGGGTCGACCCGGATGGAAACTGAAGCTTTCTTT CASSRGSTRMETEAFF
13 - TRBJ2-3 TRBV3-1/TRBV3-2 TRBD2 TGTGCCTCCGGTCGGGGGGGGCTCGATACGCAGTATTTT CASGRGGLDTQYF
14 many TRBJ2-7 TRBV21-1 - TGTGCCAGCAGCAATGGGGACAGGCTCTACGAGCAGTACTTC CASSNGDRLYEQYF
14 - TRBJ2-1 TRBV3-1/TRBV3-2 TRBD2 TGTGCCAGCAGCCAACTGTTAGGGGAGGGTGAGCAGTTCTTC CASSQLLGEGEQFF
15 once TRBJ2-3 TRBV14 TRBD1 TGTGCCAGCAGCCGTAGGGGGCTGCTCACAGATACGCAGTATTTT CASSRRGLLTDTQYF
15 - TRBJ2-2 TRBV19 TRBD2 TGTGCCAGTAGTATAATGGGGGGGTTGGCCGGGGAGCTGTTTTTT CASSIMGGLAGELFF
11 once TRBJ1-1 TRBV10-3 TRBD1 TGTGCCATCGCTGGGACAGGGGAAGCTTTCTTT CAIAGTGEAFF
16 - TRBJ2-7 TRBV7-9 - TGTGCCAGCAGCTTATCGGCCGTCCCCGGCAGCGACGAGCAGTACTTC CASSLSAVPGSDEQYF
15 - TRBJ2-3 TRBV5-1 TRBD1 TGCGCCAGCAGCGAACAGGGGAGAGGGACAGATACGCAGTATTTT CASSEQGRGTDTQYF
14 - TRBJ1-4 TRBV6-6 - TGTGCCAGCAGTCCGGACAGAGGGGGTGAAAAACTGTTTTTT CASSPDRGGEKLFF
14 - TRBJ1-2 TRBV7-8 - TGTGCCAGCAGCCCACCGGGTGGTGGTTATGGCTACACCTTC CASSPPGGGYGYTF
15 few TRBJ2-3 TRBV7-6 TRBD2 TGTGCCAGCAGCTCCGGACTAGCGGCCACAGATACGCAGTATTTT CASSSGLAATDTQYF
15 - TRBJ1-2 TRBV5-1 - TGCGCCAGCAGCCAGGGGAGGGCCATTAACTATGGCTACACCTTC CASSQGRAINYGYTF
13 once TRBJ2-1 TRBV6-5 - TGTGCCAGCATAGCGCAGCCCAACAATGAGCAGTTCTTC CASIAQPNNEQFF
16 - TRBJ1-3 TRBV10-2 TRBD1 TGCGCCAGCGCGGGACAGGGACCGTTCTCTGGAAACACCATATATTTT CASAGQGPFSGNTIYF
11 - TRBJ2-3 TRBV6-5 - TGTGCCACCTCTAGCACAGATACGCAGTATTTT CATSSTDTQYF
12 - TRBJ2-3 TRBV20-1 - TGCAGTGCTAGTAGGGGATCAGATACGCAGTATTTT CSASRGSDTQYF
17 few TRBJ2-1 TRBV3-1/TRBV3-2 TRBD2 TGTGCCAGCAGCCAAGGCCTCGGGGGGGGCTCCTACAATGAGCAGTTCTTC CASSQGLGGGSYNEQFF
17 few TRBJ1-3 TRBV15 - TGTGCCACCAGCAGAACACTGGTCGGGATGTCTGGAAACACCATATATTTT CATSRTLVGMSGNTIYF
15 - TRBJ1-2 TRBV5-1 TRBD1 TGCGCCAGCAGCTTGGGAACAGGGGGCGGAGATGGCTACACCTTC CASSLGTGGGDGYTF
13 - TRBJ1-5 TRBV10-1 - TGCGCCAGCTCGACAGGTTTAAACCAGCCCCAGCATTTT CASSTGLNQPQHF
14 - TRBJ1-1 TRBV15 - TGTGCCACAGGAAAAGGGGAAGGGGACACTGAAGCTTTCTTT CATGKGEGDTEAFF
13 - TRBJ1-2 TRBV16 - TGTGCCAGCAGTTCTCGACAGGCTCGCGGCTACACCTTC CASSSRQARGYTF
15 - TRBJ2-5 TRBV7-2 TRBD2 TGTGCCAGCAGCCCCGCGGGGACTAGCAAAGAGACCCAGTACTTC CASSPAGTSKETQYF
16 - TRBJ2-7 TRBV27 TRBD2 TGTGCCAGCAGTTTGGGGAGGGGACGGAGACCCTACGAGCAGTACTTC CASSLGRGRRPYEQYF
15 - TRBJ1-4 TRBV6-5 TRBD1 TGTGCCAGCGCATTCACCGGGACAGGAAATGAAAAACTGTTTTTT CASAFTGTGNEKLFF
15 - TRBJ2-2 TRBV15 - TGTGCCACCAGCAGAGACAGGGGGAACACCGGGGAGCTGTTTTTT CATSRDRGNTGELFF
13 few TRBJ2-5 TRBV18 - TGTGCCAGCTCACCCCTGTCCCGAGAGACCCAGTACTTC CASSPLSRETQYF
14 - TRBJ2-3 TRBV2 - TGTGCCTCCAACCGGGGGATGGGTACAGATACGCAGTATTTT CASNRGMGTDTQYF
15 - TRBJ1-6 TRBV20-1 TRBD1 TGCAGTGCTAGTAGCTCCGGGACAGACAGTTCACCCCTCCACTTT CSASSSGTDSSPLHF
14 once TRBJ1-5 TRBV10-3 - TGTGCCACCAACCGAGATACTACTGGGGGCCCCCAGCATTTT CATNRDTTGGPQHF
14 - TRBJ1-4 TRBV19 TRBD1 TGTGCCAGTGGGTACAGGGGTCAAGATGAAAAACTGTTTTTT CASGYRGQDEKLFF
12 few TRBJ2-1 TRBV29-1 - TGCAGCGCCGCCCTCGGGGTCCATGAGCAGTTCTTC CSAALGVHEQFF
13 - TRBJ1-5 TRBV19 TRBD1 TGTGCCAGTACCGGGACAGGGAATCAGCCCCAGCATTTT CASTGTGNQPQHF
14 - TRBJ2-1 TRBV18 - TGTGCCAGCTCACCAGGGGCTGGACCGAATGAGCAGTTCTTC CASSPGAGPNEQFF
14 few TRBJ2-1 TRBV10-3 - TGTGCCATCATGAACGGGGGTACCTACAATGAGCAGTTCTTC CAIMNGGTYNEQFF
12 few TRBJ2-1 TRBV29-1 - TGCAGCGTTGGGGGACTCTACAATGAGCAGTTCTTC CSVGGLYNEQFF